A single sample gave rise to the 24 T cell receptor beta chains below, sequenced in a study of cytomegalovirus exposure and HLA in healthy donors. Use of 60 Vbeta and 13 Jbeta primers characterized the PCR. Assay: immunoSEQ multiplex PCR; the TCRdb copy retains only in-frame clones and omits some. Of 90,000 to 100,000 clones listed, approximately 9% are singletons. Sequences were obtained from PBMCs. These receptors came from a man in his fifties or sixties in good health and CMV-seropositive.

This clone was recorded a few times. The chain combines TRBV11-2 with TRBJ2-7; D is uncertain. The length of the CDR3 is 14 residues. The germline V gene encodes CDR1 SGHAT and CDR2 FQNNGV. V lost 3 bases, J lost 3 bases, and 12 bases lay in between. The CDR3 DNA is TGTGCCAGCAGCTTCGACCTGAGGTACTACGAGCAGTACTTC. This encodes CASSFDLRYYEQYF.

This clone was counted a few times. The chain has TRBV15 and TRBJ2-7; 10 nucleotides agree with TRBD1. V gave up 0 bases and J gave up 4 bases; unmatched junction bases: 3. Germline V gene lookup returns CDR1 LNHNV and CDR2 YYDKDF (reference sequence). The CDR3 is made up of 15 amino acids. The CDR3 sequence is CATSRDGTGEYEQYF. In DNA form, the CDR3 reads TGTGCCACCAGCAGAGATGGGACAGGGGAATACGAGCAGTACTTC.

The genes are TRBV5-5 and TRBJ1-3, with D unclear. The V end lost 1 base, the J end lost 0 bases, and 8 bases lay between the germline ends. CDR1 and CDR2 from the germline V gene are SGHKS and YYEKEE (reference sequence). There are 15 residues in the CDR3. Written as DNA, the CDR3 is TGTGCCAGCAGCTTGTCCGTCGGCTCTGGAAACACCATATATTTT. As protein: CASSLSVGSGNTIYF.

This clone was found a few times. This chain joins TRBV9 and TRBJ2-7; a weak D match, TRBD2 (6 bases). CDR3 size: 13 residues. Germline CDR1 and CDR2: SGDLS and YYNGEE. V lost 2 bases and J 3 bases, leaving 9 bases between the germline ends. CDR3 sequence reads: CASSVGGDYEQYF. The CDR3 region has the DNA TGTGCCAGCAGCGTTGGCGGGGACTACGAGCAGTACTTC.

CDR3: CSVDSGQGGTDTQYF. The DNA for the CDR3 is TGCAGCGTTGACTCGGGACAGGGGGGCACAGATACGCAGTATTTT. This chain links TRBV29-1 with TRBJ2-3; TRBD1 matches at 11 bases. CDR1 and CDR2 from the germline V gene are SQVTM and ANQGSEA. The CDR3 loop spans 15 amino acids. J gave up 1 base and V 3 bases, and 3 bases lay outside the gene matches.

This clone turned up a few times. The chain employs TRBV5-5 and TRBJ1-2; 11 bases are shared with TRBD1. This CDR3 contains 15 residues. The J segment lost 4 bases and the V segment lost 0 bases, leaving 2 bases of the junction unmatched. Germline CDR1 and CDR2: SGHKS and YYEKEE (reference sequence). As DNA, the CDR3 is TGTGCCAGCAGCTTGGCCGGGACAGGGGGCTATGGCTACACCTTC. Amino acids: CASSLAGTGGYGYTF. Variable domain in full (rest from reference TRBV5-5 and TRBJ1-2): DAGVTQSPTHLIKTRGQQVTLRCSPISGHKSVSWYQQVLGQGPQFIFQYYEKEERGRGNFPDRFSARQFPNYSSELNVNALLLGDSALYLCASSLAGTGGYGYTFGSGTRLTVV.

V gene TRBV6-1 combines with J gene TRBJ2-1; 12 bases map to TRBD1. V shed 5 bases and J 9 bases; nucleotides not matched to a gene: 5. Germline lookup yields CDR1 MNHNS and CDR2 SASEGT. This CDR3 has 14 amino acids. The CDR3: CASSSGTGGGEQFF. The CDR3 bases are TGTGCCAGCAGTAGCGGGACAGGGGGCGGTGAGCAGTTCTTC.

V usage is TRBV10-2 and J usage is TRBJ2-7, with 7 bases aligning to TRBD1. The germline V gene encodes CDR1 WSHSY and CDR2 SAAADI. After removal of 2 bases from V and 7 bases from J, the junction contained 17 bases not matched to a gene. This CDR3 is built from 17 residues. The CDR3 protein is CASSEGGTDLGLGEQYF. In nucleotides, the CDR3 is TGCGCCAGCAGTGAGGGTGGGACAGACCTCGGACTGGGGGAGCAGTACTTC.

This clone appeared a few times. The chain links TRBV2 to TRBJ1-5; 8 bases agree with TRBD1. The germline V gene has CDR1 SNHLY and CDR2 FYNNEI. The CDR3 length is 15 residues. After removal of 6 bases from V and 0 bases from J, the junction contained 4 bases not matched to a gene. The CDR3 protein is CASRGGQVSNQPQHF. CDR3 DNA sequence: TGTGCCAGCAGGGGGGGACAGGTTAGCAATCAGCCCCAGCATTTT.

The rearrangement uses TRBV11-2 and TRBJ1-5, with 7 bases that match TRBD1. The CDR3 consists of 13 residues. Germline lookup yields CDR1 SGHAT and CDR2 FQNNGV. V gave up 1 base and J gave up 11 bases; unmatched junction bases: 5. The CDR3 DNA reads TGTGCCAGCAGCTTAGGCGAGACAGGGTCCCAGCATTTT. This encodes CASSLGETGSQHF.

A few counts support this clone. The chain links TRBV9 to TRBJ2-5; 7 positions match TRBD2. The CDR3 spans 15 residues. V was pared by 2 bases and J by 4 bases, with 8 bases of the junction left unmatched. Germline V gene data show CDR1 as SGDLS and CDR2 as YYNGEE. The CDR3 loop is CASSVGGSGGETQYF. Written as DNA, the CDR3 is TGTGCCAGCAGCGTCGGCGGGAGCGGAGGAGAGACCCAGTACTTC.

This clone was recorded a few times. The CDR3 nucleotides read TGTGCCAGCAGTTTATCCATACAGTCCACAGATACGCAGTATTTT. This sequence encodes CASSLSIQSTDTQYF. This rearrangement joins TRBV27 to TRBJ2-3; no clear D gene. Germline V CDR1 and CDR2: MNHEY, SMNVEV (reference sequence). V lost 0 bases and J 2 bases, leaving 9 bases between the germline ends. CDR3 size: 15 residues.

V and J are TRBV7-9 and TRBJ2-7; tentative D call: TRBD1 (5 bases). The CDR3 loop spans 15 amino acids. Germline loops: CDR1 SEHNR, CDR2 FQNEAQ (reference sequence). The V end lost 1 base, the J end lost 3 bases, and 13 bases lay between the germline ends. DNA for the CDR3: TGTGCCAGCAGCTTAGTTGTGGCAGGGAACTACGAGCAGTACTTC. This codes for CASSLVVAGNYEQYF.

This clone was seen repeatedly, ten times or more. The chain uses TRBV4-2 and TRBJ2-7; 9 bases are a match to TRBD2. The germline CDR1 and CDR2 sequences are LGHNA and YNFKEQ. The CDR3 loop spans 18 amino acids. Trimming cost V 1 base and J 0 bases; bases outside gene matches: 10. CDR3 nucleotides: TGTGCCAGCAGCCAAGCTGCGACTAGCGGACTCGGCTCCTACGAGCAGTACTTC. Encoded protein: CASSQAATSGLGSYEQYF.

This chain uses TRBV29-1 with TRBJ2-1, with D tentatively TRBD2 (5 bases). The germline V gene encodes CDR1 SQVTM and CDR2 ANQGSEA. Trimming pared 1 base from V and 6 bases from J, leaving 10 bases between. The CDR3 loop spans 13 amino acids. CDR3 protein: CSVEGVAINEQFF. Here the CDR3 DNA reads TGCAGCGTTGAAGGGGTAGCGATCAATGAGCAGTTCTTC.

In its sample, this clone was seen a few times. V and J are TRBV6-1 and TRBJ2-7; 7 nucleotides agree with TRBD1. This CDR3 contains 13 residues. Germline trimming cut 4 bases from V and 4 bases from J; bases unmatched to any gene: 4. From germline, CDR1 is MNHNS and CDR2 SASEGT. The CDR3, as DNA: TGTGCCAGCAGTGTGGGACAGCAATACGAGCAGTACTTC. Its protein product is CASSVGQQYEQYF.

The table lists this clone with a few counts. The rearrangement joins TRBV19 to TRBJ2-7; 8 bases fit TRBD1. This CDR3 is built from 14 residues. V was pared by 6 bases and J by 2 bases, with 6 bases of the junction left unmatched. CDR1 LNHDA and CDR2 SQIVND come from the germline V gene (reference sequence). CDR3 nucleotide sequence: TGTGCCAGTAGCATGACAGGGGACACCTACGAGCAGTACTTC. Amino acid sequence: CASSMTGDTYEQYF. The variable domain in full, completed from reference TRBV19 and TRBJ2-7, reads DGGITQSPKYLFRKEGQNVTLSCEQNLNHDAMYWYRQDPGQGLRLIYYSQIVNDFQKGDIAEGYSVSREKKESFPLTVTSAQKNPTAFYLCASSMTGDTYEQYFGPGTRLTVT.

The chain recombines TRBV7-3 with TRBJ2-1; 7 positions match TRBD2. The CDR3 loop spans 15 amino acids. With V trimmed by 5 bases and J by 0 bases, 4 bases remained unmatched. The V gene's germline CDR1 is SGHTA and CDR2 FQGTGA. The CDR3 protein is CASSRGGSSYNEQFF. CDR3 coding DNA: TGTGCCAGCAGCCGCGGGGGAAGCTCCTACAATGAGCAGTTCTTC.

This clone was observed a handful of times. The V gene is TRBV7-3, the J gene TRBJ1-1; tentative D call: TRBD1 (5 bases). The CDR3 loop spans 13 amino acids. Trimming pared 4 bases from V and 4 bases from J, leaving 10 bases between. Germline assignment: CDR1 SGHTA and CDR2 FQGTGA. In DNA, the CDR3 is TGTGCCAGCAGCTCTTTAGACAGCACTGAAGCTTTCTTT. Translation gives CASSSLDSTEAFF.

The gene calls are TRBV7-3 and TRBJ2-1, with TRBD1 as a possible D gene (6 bases). The CDR3 has 17 residues. CDR1 and CDR2 from the germline V gene are SGHTA and FQGTGA. V lost 1 base to trimming and J lost 6 bases, with 19 bases between them. CDR3 residues: CASSLSQTGERSNEQFF. The CDR3 nucleotides are TGTGCCAGCAGCTTAAGTCAGACAGGTGAAAGGTCCAATGAGCAGTTCTTC.

The chain recombines TRBV19 with TRBJ1-3; tentative D call: TRBD1 (6 bases). The germline gives CDR1 LNHDA, CDR2 SQIVND (reference sequence). The germline V and J ends were trimmed by 4 bases and 3 bases, with 10 bases remaining between them. This CDR3 comprises 14 residues. CDR3 DNA: TGTGCCAGTAGTAAACAGGGTCTTGGAAACACCATATATTTT. It specifies CASSKQGLGNTIYF.

This clone has only a few counts. The V and J genes are TRBV27 and TRBJ2-7; possibly TRBD1 for D (6 bases). The CDR3 extends over 15 amino acids. V was clipped by 6 bases and J by 3 bases, with 18 bases between them. Per germline, CDR1 MNHEY and CDR2 SMNVEV (reference sequence). CDR3 DNA: TGTGCCAGCAGCCGAGTGGGGAAGGGGGTCTACGAGCAGTACTTC. Protein: CASSRVGKGVYEQYF.

The chain employs TRBV28 and TRBJ1-4; D may be TRBD1 (6 bases). Looked up from germline, CDR1 is MDHEN and CDR2 is SYDVKM. There are 13 residues in the CDR3. The V and J ends lost 8 bases and 8 bases respectively, with 15 bases between them. Here the CDR3 DNA reads TGTGCCAGCGGACCTCCAGGGGCAGAAAAACTGTTTTTT. Protein: CASGPPGAEKLFF.

The chain combines TRBV11-2 with TRBJ2-1, with D perhaps matching TRBD2 (5 bases). The CDR3 length is 15 residues. CDR1 SGHAT and CDR2 FQNNGV come from the germline V gene. Trimming took off 2 bases at V and 7 bases at J, with 15 bases between the two ends. CDR3 bases: TGTGCCAGCAGCTTACCCCGAGCGGCGAATAATGAGCAGTTCTTC. It codes for CASSLPRAANNEQFF. Full variable domain (missing parts from reference TRBV11-2 and TRBJ2-1): EAGVAQSPRYKIIEKRQSVAFWCNPISGHATLYWYQQILGQGPKLLIQFQNNGVVDDSQLPKDRFSAERLKGVDSTLKIQPAKLEDSAVYLCASSLPRAANNEQFFGPGTRLTVL.